The 7 T cell receptor beta chains below all came from one sample that was sequenced in a study of blood T cell repertoires in COVID-19 (dated by TCRdb to 2019 to 2021). The library was produced with the immunoSEQ multiplex PCR assay. Held by TCRdb, this immuneACCESS table contains in-frame sequences only and omits some clones. Under half of the omission traces to an unresolved V gene where checked; the cause of the rest is unknown. This sample gives hundreds of thousands of clones in total; over 70% of them show up just once. The top ten hold roughly 7.9% of the sample. Sequencing was carried out using peripheral blood. These receptors came from a woman older than 75 with acute or convalescent COVID-19.

The rearrangement uses TRBV5-4 and TRBJ2-1; 14 bases align to TRBD2. Germline CDR1 and CDR2: SGHNT and YYREEE (reference sequence). CDR3 length equals 15 residues. Trimming took 4 bases from V and 9 from J; bases not matched to a gene: 6. The CDR3 DNA follows: TGTGCCAGCAGCCATGGGACTAGCGGGAGAGGTGAGCAGTTCTTC. Encoded protein: CASSHGTSGRGEQFF.

This rearrangement joins TRBV19 to TRBJ2-6; D remains unclear. Germline CDR1 LNHDA, CDR2 SQIVND (reference sequence). V was pared by 4 bases and J by 1 base, with 8 bases between. The CDR3 totals 15 residues. The CDR3 DNA reads as TGTGCCAGTAGTAGCTGGGCGTCTGGGGCCAACGTCCTGACTTTC. Protein: CASSSWASGANVLTF.

The V call is TRBV6-5, the J call TRBJ2-7; possibly TRBD1 for D (6 bases). Germline CDR1 is MNHEY and CDR2 is SVGAGI. Deletions cut 10 bases from V and 5 bases from J, with 18 bases between. This CDR3 comprises 13 residues. The CDR3: CATIQTGFDEQYF. The CDR3 DNA reads TGTGCCACCATCCAGACAGGATTCGACGAGCAGTACTTC.

This chain connects TRBV5-6 to TRBJ1-2; TRBD1 agrees at 10 bases. Unmatched junction bases numbered 10, after V lost 4 bases and J lost 4 bases. CDR1 SGHDT and CDR2 YYEEEE come from the germline V gene. The CDR3 is 16 residues long. In DNA, the CDR3 is TGTGCCAGCAGCCCCGGGACAGGGGATCGCAGCTATGGCTACACCTTC. Protein sequence: CASSPGTGDRSYGYTF. Drawing the rest from reference TRBV5-6 and TRBJ1-2, the complete variable domain is DAGVTQSPTHLIKTRGQQVTLRCSPKSGHDTVSWYQQALGQGPQFIFQYYEEEERQRGNFPDRFSGHQFPNYSSELNVNALLLGDSALYLCASSPGTGDRSYGYTFGSGTRLTVV.

V and J are TRBV10-2 and TRBJ2-1; the match to TRBD2 covers 7 bases. From germline, CDR1 is WSHSY and CDR2 SAAADI. This CDR3 is built from 14 residues. Unmatched junction bases numbered 8, after V lost 3 bases and J lost 9 bases. This CDR3 reads CASSDSGMAGEQFF. The CDR3 coding sequence is TGCGCCAGCAGTGACAGCGGGATGGCGGGTGAGCAGTTCTTC.

J is TRBJ1-4 and V is TRBV21-1; TRBD1, as called in the table, went unchecked against the DNA. TRBV21-1 is noted as a pseudogene. CDR3 length: 19 residues. The CDR3 loop is CASSKDPVWANATNEKLFF. In DNA form, the CDR3 reads TGTGCCAGCAGCAAAGATCCGGTCTGGGCTAATGCAACTAATGAAAAACTGTTTTTT.

J is TRBJ1-4 and V is TRBV9; D is ambiguous. Germline CDR1 SGDLS, CDR2 YYNGEE. V lost 3 bases to trimming and J lost 6 bases, with 9 bases between them. The CDR3 runs 13 residues. The CDR3 loop is CASSGADYEKLFF. The DNA for the CDR3 is TGTGCCAGCAGCGGGGCCGATTATGAAAAACTGTTTTTT. Combining the CDR3 with reference TRBV9 and TRBJ1-4 gives the whole variable domain DSGVTQTPKHLITATGQRVTLRCSPRSGDLSVYWYQQSLDQGLQFLIQYYNGEERAKGNILERFSAQQFPDLHSELNLSSLELGDSALYFCASSGADYEKLFFGSGTQLSVL.